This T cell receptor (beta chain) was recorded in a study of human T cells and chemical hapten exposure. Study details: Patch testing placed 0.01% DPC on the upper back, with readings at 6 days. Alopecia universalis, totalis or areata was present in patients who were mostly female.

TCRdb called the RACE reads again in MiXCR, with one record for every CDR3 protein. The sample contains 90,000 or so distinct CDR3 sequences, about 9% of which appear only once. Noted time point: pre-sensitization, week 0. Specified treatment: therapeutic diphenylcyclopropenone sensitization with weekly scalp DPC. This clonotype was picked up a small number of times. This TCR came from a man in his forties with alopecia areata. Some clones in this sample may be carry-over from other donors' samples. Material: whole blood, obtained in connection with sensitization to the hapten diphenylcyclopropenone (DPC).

DNA for the CDR3: TGTGCCAGCAGTTGGGACATCTTCTCCTACGAGCAGTACTTC. Protein product: CASSWDIFSYEQYF. V and J are TRBV28 and TRBJ2-7; D may be TRBD1 (6 bases). Germline V gene data show CDR1 as MDHEN and CDR2 as SYDVKM. There are 14 residues in the CDR3. Trimming stripped 4 bases from V and 0 bases from J, with 10 bases between.